This TCR beta chain was retrieved from a study of regulatory and conventional T cells in RAG deficiency listed by TCRdb under 2017. Broadly, across the study: The study used high-throughput TCR beta sequencing to compare repertoire diversity and composition of Treg, conventional CD4+ and CD8+ T cells between RAG-deficient patients and healthy controls. Study-wide conclusions, independent of this receptor: RAG-deficient patients showed markedly lower Shannon entropy and higher Simpson indices than control T-cell subpopulations. Compared with controls, Omenn syndrome and CID/AS patients had about 99-fold fewer unique TCR beta sequences in Treg cells, whereas the reduction in the other subsets was around 10-fold. All patient T-cell subsets had shorter CDR3 lengths; Omenn syndrome patients showed >85% Treg-Tconv repertoire overlap at nucleotide and amino acid level. For some subjects, some T-cell subset analyses were not performed. Sorted CD25-high CD127-low cells from Omenn syndrome patients may represent peripherally activated cells rather than bona fide Treg cells.

Before genomic DNA was extracted, conventional CD4+ T cells were isolated from blood as CD25-low CD127-high cells. Fewer than ten healthy control donors were used as the comparison group for repertoire analyses. The CDR3 covers 21 residues, taking in both the cysteine and the phenylalanine. The read is trimmed to its CDR3 DNA, 63 bases read in frame from base 1. The germline V and J ends show losses of 7 bases and 0 bases respectively, and no gene match explains 18 bases of the junction. This clone was picked up one time. Its antigen remains undetermined. The record has no base qualities; no much larger clone is one base away. Receptor libraries were prepared by the immunoSEQ multiplex PCR assay. Rearranged TCR beta chain products were amplified from genomic DNA of sorted T-cell subsets and sequenced. The source study handled its data this way. Shannon entropy and Simpson indices were used to quantify the repertoire diversity of productive TCR beta rearrangements. Clonal expansion was assessed by the summed frequency of the 100 most abundant productive TCR beta clonotypes among total reads. A self-reactivity index based on amino acid usage at CDR3beta positions 6 and 7 was applied to the TRB repertoires. Repertoire analyses used two-way ANOVA; flow cytometric analyses used Student t or Mann-Whitney tests. TCRdb limited this immuneACCESS table to in-frame rearrangements with V and J called. A share of clones is missing; checked studies link under half to unresolved V genes, and the rest is unexplained. V, J and clone size are those of that table, while D and trimming were read from the DNA. A total of approximately 22,000 clones appear in this sample, around 96% of them only once. The ten largest clones take up 1.3% of the sample.

This sample was shared with a second study, whose subject was regulatory T cells. Taken from the second paper: The multiplex PCR used 52 forward TRBV primers and 13 reverse TRBJ primers, with assay-based and computational corrections for amplification bias. Repertoires from patients had restricted unique TRB V-J pairs and skewed V and J gene usage, with the strongest effect in regulatory T cells. The study compared T-cell receptor beta repertoires of sorted regulatory, conventional CD4+ and CD8+ T cells in CD3G-deficient patients with those in healthy controls. Peripheral blood mononuclear cells were isolated by Ficoll density separation. Within the immunoSEQ assay, multiplex PCR amplified rearranged TRB loci from genomic DNA. TRB amplicons were sequenced on an Illumina HiSeq platform. Raw sequences were error-filtered and aligned to reference gene sequences by custom algorithms, then analyzed with the immunoSEQ online tools. Frequencies of productive and nonproductive TRB rearrangements were evaluated among both unique and total sequences. Prism software was used to run t tests, Mann-Whitney tests or two-way ANOVA for comparisons between groups.

The V and J segments used are TRBV23-1 and TRBJ2-3, with 14 central nucleotides matching TRBD2. TRBV23-1 counts as an open reading frame of uncertain function. The clonotype was recovered from a human donor in good health. Sequenced material: CD25- CD4+ T cells sorted from blood. In nucleotide form, the sequence is TGCGCCAGCACCCCGGAAATTCACATGACTAGCGGGGGGGGTAGCACAGATACGCAGTATTTT. This is translated as CASTPEIHMTSGGGSTDTQYF.